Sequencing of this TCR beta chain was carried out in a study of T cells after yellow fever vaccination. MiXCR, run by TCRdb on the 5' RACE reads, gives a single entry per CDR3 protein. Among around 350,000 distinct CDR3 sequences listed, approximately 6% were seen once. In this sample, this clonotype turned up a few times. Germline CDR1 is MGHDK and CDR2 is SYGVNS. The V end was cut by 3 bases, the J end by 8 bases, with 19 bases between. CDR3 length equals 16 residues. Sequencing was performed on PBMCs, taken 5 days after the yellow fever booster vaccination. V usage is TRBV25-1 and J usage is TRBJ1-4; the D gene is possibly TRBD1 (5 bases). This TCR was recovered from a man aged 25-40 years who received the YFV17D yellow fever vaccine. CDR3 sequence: CASSDPPGAGREKLFF. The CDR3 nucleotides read TGTGCCAGCAGTGACCCCCCTGGGGCAGGGAGGGAAAAACTGTTTTTT.